This T cell receptor (beta chain) was recovered during a study of blood T cell repertoires in COVID-19. Repertoires were generated with immunoSEQ multiplex PCR, while TCRdb's copy carries only in-frame clones and drops some. The sample records about 200,000 clones, about nine tenths being singletons. CDR1 and CDR2 from the germline V gene are KGHSH and LQKENI. The CDR3 covers 14 residues. The ends were cut back, 0 bases at V and 5 bases at J, with 7 bases in the middle. Sequencing used peripheral blood. This TCR derives from a middle-aged man with acute or convalescent COVID-19. V gene TRBV18 combines with J gene TRBJ1-4; no reliable D call. The CDR3 DNA reads TGTGCCAGCTCACCACCCAACTCGAATGAAAAACTGTTTTTT. It is translated as CASSPPNSNEKLFF.